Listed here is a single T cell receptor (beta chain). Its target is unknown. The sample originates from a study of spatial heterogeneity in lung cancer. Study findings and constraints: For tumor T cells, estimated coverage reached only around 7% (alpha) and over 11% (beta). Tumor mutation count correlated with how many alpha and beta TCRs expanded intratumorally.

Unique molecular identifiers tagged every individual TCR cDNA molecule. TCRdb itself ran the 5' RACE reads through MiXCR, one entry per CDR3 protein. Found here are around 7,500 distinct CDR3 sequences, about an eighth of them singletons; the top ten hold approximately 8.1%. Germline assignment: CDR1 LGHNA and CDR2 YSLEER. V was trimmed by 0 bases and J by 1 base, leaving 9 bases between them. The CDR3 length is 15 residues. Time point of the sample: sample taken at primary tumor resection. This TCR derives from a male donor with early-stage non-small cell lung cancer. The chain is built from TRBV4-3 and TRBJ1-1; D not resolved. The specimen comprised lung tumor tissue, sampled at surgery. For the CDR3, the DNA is TGCGCCAGCAGCCAAGATAGGTCAGAGAACACTGAAGCTTTCTTT. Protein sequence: CASSQDRSENTEAFF.